The 18 T cell receptor beta chains below come from one sample, sequenced in a study of blood T cell repertoires in COVID-19 (dated by TCRdb to 2019 to 2021). The library was generated by the immunoSEQ multiplex PCR assay. In its TCRdb copy, this immuneACCESS table keeps in-frame sequences only and misses some clones. Where compared with another copy, unresolved V genes explain less than half of these, and the others have no known cause. A total of 130,000 or so clones appear in this sample, about 86% of them only once. The top ten constitute 7% to 10% of the sample. Sequencing was done on a sample of peripheral blood. The receptor source for this set is a woman aged 55-75 years with acute or convalescent COVID-19.

The J gene is TRBJ2-7, the V gene TRBV19, with a possible D match to TRBD1 (6 bases). The CDR3 covers 16 residues. The V end was cut by 5 bases, the J end by 5 bases, with 22 bases between. Germline loops: CDR1 LNHDA, CDR2 SQIVND (reference sequence). For the CDR3, the DNA is TGTGCCAGTAGTTCGAGGGGGACACGGATGCGCAACGAGCAGTACTTC. Protein: CASSSRGTRMRNEQYF.

The CDR3 coding sequence is TGTGCCAGCAGTTACTGGTGGGACAGGGACCAAGAGACCCAGTACTTC. Translation: CASSYWWDRDQETQYF. V gene TRBV6-2 or TRBV6-3 combines with J gene TRBJ2-5; 9 bases line up with TRBD1. Germline V gives CDR1 MNHEY, CDR2 SVGEGT. Unmatched junction bases numbered 3, after V lost 1 base and J lost 0 bases. This CDR3 is built from 16 residues.

This chain joins TRBV5-4 and TRBJ1-3; D call uncertain. The CDR3 is 13 amino acids. Trimming left V 1 base short and J 11 bases short, with 13 bases between. The germline CDR1 and CDR2 sequences are SGHNT and YYREEE (reference sequence). The CDR3 sequence is CASSLPNKEAIYF. CDR3 nucleotides: TGTGCCAGCAGCTTGCCCAACAAAGAGGCCATATATTTT.

The V gene is TRBV3-1 (or the pseudogene TRBV3-2), the J gene TRBJ1-3; D is unclear. V lost 4 bases to trimming and J lost 0 bases, with 7 bases between them. Germline assignment: CDR1 LGHDT and CDR2 YNNKEL (reference sequence). This CDR3 comprises 14 residues. CDR3 sequence: CASSLHSSGNTIYF. The CDR3 DNA reads TGTGCCAGCAGCCTTCACAGCTCTGGAAACACCATATATTTT.

The chain combines TRBV7-9 with TRBJ2-3, with TRBD1 identical over 7 bases. J gave up 6 bases and V 1 base, and 4 bases lay outside the gene matches. The V gene's germline CDR1 is SEHNR and CDR2 FQNEAQ (reference sequence). CDR3 length equals 14 residues. The CDR3: CASSLEGAGDTQYF. The CDR3 DNA is TGTGCCAGCAGCTTAGAGGGGGCCGGGGATACGCAGTATTTT.

The chain employs TRBV3-1 (or the pseudogene TRBV3-2) and TRBJ2-3; 7 bases map to TRBD2. The CDR3 length is 14 residues. The V gene end was trimmed by 4 bases and the J gene end by 6 bases; junction bases not matched to a gene: 7. Germline CDR1 is LGHDT and CDR2 is YNNKEL (reference sequence). CDR3 DNA sequence: TGTGCCAGCAGCCCCCGGACTAGTTCGGATACGCAGTATTTT. Translation gives CASSPRTSSDTQYF.

In its sample, this clone was seen many times. V is TRBV5-1 and J is TRBJ2-3; unclear D gene. This CDR3 comprises 12 residues. V lost 2 bases and J lost 6, with 7 bases in between. CDR1 is SGHRS, CDR2 YFSETQ, per germline. CDR3 in DNA: TGCGCCAGCAGCTTTGACGGGGATACGCAGTATTTT. Its translation is CASSFDGDTQYF.

V usage is TRBV28 and J usage is TRBJ1-2; 7 bases align to TRBD1. There are 15 residues in the CDR3. Germline-derived CDR1 and CDR2 are MDHEN and SYDVKM. The V and J ends lost 5 bases and 0 bases, in that order; junction bases with no gene match: 6. DNA of the CDR3: TGTGCCAGCAGTATCCGGGACAGCCCTAACTATGGCTACACCTTC. It codes for CASSIRDSPNYGYTF.

This sequence joins TRBV5-1 and TRBJ2-7; 10 nucleotides agree with TRBD1. The length of the CDR3 is 14 residues. The V gene's germline CDR1 is SGHRS and CDR2 YFSETQ. V trimming: 4 bases; J trimming: 2 bases; junction bases outside the gene matches: 3. The DNA of the CDR3 is TGCGCCAGCAGCAGACAGGGGGCCACCTACGAGCAGTACTTC. Its translation is CASSRQGATYEQYF.

The chain employs TRBV30 and TRBJ1-5; D call uncertain. Trimming shortened V by 2 bases and J by 4 bases, and 9 bases separated the two germline ends. The CDR3 extends over 13 amino acids. CDR1 and CDR2 from the germline V gene are GTSNPN and SVGIG (reference sequence). Here the CDR3 reads CAWSYSGNQPQHF. DNA for the CDR3: TGTGCCTGGAGTTACTCAGGTAATCAGCCCCAGCATTTT.

The V and J genes are TRBV28 and TRBJ1-2, with 10 bases fitting TRBD1. This CDR3 contains 13 residues. Germline-derived CDR1 and CDR2 are MDHEN and SYDVKM. The junction had 6 bases not matched to a gene; V was cut back by 10 bases and J by 4 bases. The CDR3 here is CATRQGAFYGYTF. The CDR3, as DNA: TGTGCCACTAGACAGGGGGCTTTCTATGGCTACACCTTC.

This chain joins TRBV10-3 and TRBJ2-7, with 7 positions matching TRBD2. Germline CDR1 and CDR2: ENHRY and SYGVKD. J was trimmed by 3 bases and V by 6 bases; bases with no gene match: 5. This CDR3 contains 13 residues. The CDR3 is CAIRGGKDYEQYF. For the CDR3, the DNA is TGTGCCATCAGGGGGGGGAAGGACTACGAGCAGTACTTC.

The chain carries TRBV15 and TRBJ2-1, with D possibly matching TRBD2 (5 bases). This CDR3 has 14 residues. Trimming took 0 bases from V and 10 from J, leaving 13 bases between them. Germline-derived CDR1 and CDR2 are LNHNV and YYDKDF (reference sequence). The DNA for the CDR3 is TGTGCCACCAGCAGAGATCGCGCGACTACGGAGCAGTTCTTC. This codes for CATSRDRATTEQFF. Drawing the rest from reference TRBV15 and TRBJ2-1, the complete variable domain is DAMVIQNPRYQVTQFGKPVTLSCSQTLNHNVMYWYQQKSSQAPKLLFHYYDKDFNNEADTPDNFQSRRPNTSFCFLDIRSPGLGDTAMYLCATSRDRATTEQFFGPGTRLTVL.

The chain uses TRBV2 and TRBJ2-7, with 8 bases identical to TRBD1. This CDR3 has 14 residues. V trimming: 7 bases; J trimming: 6 bases; junction bases outside the gene matches: 11. In germline, CDR1 is SNHLY, CDR2 FYNNEI. CDR3 residues: CASTGQGLGSEQYF. The CDR3 DNA follows: TGTGCCAGCACAGGACAGGGATTAGGTAGCGAGCAGTACTTC.

As to this clone: At the DNA level, this CDR3 is encoded by other sequences in the same sample as well. The chain employs TRBV30 and TRBJ2-4, with 9 bases lining up with TRBD2. This CDR3 spans 18 amino acids. J was trimmed by 0 bases and V by 2 bases; bases with no gene match: 11. The germline CDR1 and CDR2 sequences are GTSNPN and SVGIG (reference sequence). The CDR3 sequence is CAWSRLAGDLLAKNIQYF. CDR3 nucleotide sequence: TGTGCCTGGAGTCGATTAGCGGGGGACCTTTTAGCCAAAAACATTCAGTACTTC.

The rearrangement uses TRBV28 and TRBJ2-3; 9 nucleotides align to TRBD1. The CDR3 is 14 residues long. The junction had 6 bases not matched to a gene; V was cut back by 4 bases and J by 7 bases. Germline V CDR1 and CDR2: MDHEN, SYDVKM. CDR3 nucleotide sequence: TGTGCCAGCAGTTCCAACCACAGGGGGCATACGCAGTATTTT. Its protein is CASSSNHRGHTQYF.

The CDR3 reads CSASQFGTQYF. The DNA of the CDR3 is TGCAGTGCTAGTCAGTTTGGGACCCAGTACTTC. The chain recombines TRBV20-1 with TRBJ2-5; D unclear. Germline V gene sequence: CDR1 DFQATT, CDR2 SNEGSKA (reference sequence). Trimming removed 3 bases from V and 7 bases from J, with 9 bases in between. The CDR3 has 11 residues.

The chain recombines TRBV9 with TRBJ1-1, with TRBD1 matching 7 bases. CDR1 SGDLS and CDR2 YYNGEE come from the germline V gene. CDR3 length: 15 amino acids. V lost 2 bases to trimming and J lost 1 base; unmatched junction nucleotides: 5. CDR3 in amino acids: CASSVGTGENTEAFF. CDR3 nucleotides: TGTGCCAGCAGCGTGGGAACAGGGGAGAACACTGAAGCTTTCTTT.